The 13 T cell receptor beta chains below all came from one sample that was sequenced in a study of T cells in Graves' hyperthyroidism and ophthalmopathy. Amplification targeted TCR beta CDR3 regions from RNA transcripts. HTBI primers were employed in a first-round RT-PCR of the TCR CDR3. TCRdb reprocessed the multiplex PCR reads with MiXCR, giving one entry per CDR3 protein. The sample consists of about 840,000 distinct CDR3 sequences, 35% to 45% of them appearing once. The material sequenced was blood. The source is a man younger than 35 with Graves' hyperthyroidism.

This clonotype was seen only a few times. The genes are TRBV5-1 and TRBJ1-4; no clear D gene. V was shortened by 4 bases and J by 5 bases, with 12 bases between the two germline ends. Germline values: CDR1 SGHRS, CDR2 YFSETQ. There are 14 residues in the CDR3. This CDR3 reads CASSQGGGNEKLFF. The CDR3 DNA reads TGCGCCAGCAGCCAAGGTGGAGGGAATGAAAAACTGTTTTTT.

At least ten counts were recorded for this clonotype. The chain combines TRBV11-2 with TRBJ1-6; possible D gene TRBD1, 5 bases. CDR1 and CDR2 (germline): SGHAT, FQNNGV. The CDR3 loop spans 15 amino acids. Deletions cut 6 bases from V and 7 bases from J, with 16 bases between. The CDR3 nucleotides are TGTGCCAGCAGTTTTGAGCCAGGGCCCAATTCACCCCTCCACTTT. Protein product: CASSFEPGPNSPLHF.

This clonotype has more than one count but fewer than ten. The chain employs TRBV4-1 and TRBJ1-2; no firm D call. Germline V gives CDR1 MGHRA, CDR2 YSYEKL. The length of the CDR3 is 13 residues. Trimming removed 1 base from V and 7 bases from J, with 10 bases in between. The CDR3 spells CASSQVAYGGYTF. CDR3 sequence (DNA): TGCGCCAGCAGCCAAGTCGCTTACGGTGGCTACACCTTC.

This chain connects TRBV2 to TRBJ1-1; tentatively, D is TRBD1 (5 bases). Germline CDR1 reads SNHLY; CDR2 reads FYNNEI. The V end lost 7 bases, the J end lost 7 bases, and 13 bases lay between the germline ends. The length of the CDR3 is 12 residues. The CDR3 region is CASKETTDEAFF. The CDR3 nucleotides read TGTGCCAGCAAGGAGACGACAGATGAAGCTTTCTTT.

This clonotype was seen a few times. The chain links TRBV12-3 or TRBV12-4 to TRBJ2-7; D gene ambiguous. The CDR3 runs 13 residues. The V end was cut by 3 bases, the J end by 2 bases, with 8 bases between. The chain's CDR3 is CASSFPGPYEQYF. The CDR3 DNA sequence: TGTGCCAGCAGTTTTCCGGGCCCCTACGAGCAGTACTTC.

This clonotype has a count of ten or more. The rearrangement uses TRBV9 and TRBJ1-1, with D uncertain. The CDR3 spans 12 residues. The germline V and J ends were trimmed by 3 bases and 4 bases, with 7 bases remaining between them. Germline values: CDR1 SGDLS, CDR2 YYNGEE. The CDR3 loop is CASSGGTTEAFF. In DNA, the CDR3 is TGTGCCAGCAGCGGGGGTACCACTGAAGCTTTCTTT. Looking up the rest from reference TRBV9 and TRBJ1-1 gives the full variable domain: DSGVTQTPKHLITATGQRVTLRCSPRSGDLSVYWYQQSLDQGLQFLIQYYNGEERAKGNILERFSAQQFPDLHSELNLSSLELGDSALYFCASSGGTTEAFFGQGTRLTVV.

This chain uses TRBV25-1 with TRBJ1-2; D call uncertain. The CDR3 loop spans 11 amino acids. Per the germline V gene, CDR1 is MGHDK and CDR2 is SYGVNS. Trimming left V 7 bases short and J 6 bases short, with 9 bases between. The DNA of the CDR3 is TGTGCCAGCAACCCTGGAGATGGCTACACCTTC. It codes for CASNPGDGYTF.

The table lists this clonotype with many counts. The chain's CDR3 is CAISEDTYEQYF. Written as DNA, the CDR3 is TGTGCCATCAGTGAGGACACCTACGAGCAGTACTTC. The chain is built from TRBV10-3 and TRBJ2-7; D gene ambiguous. The CDR3 is made up of 12 amino acids. Trimming left V 2 bases short and J 2 bases short, with 4 bases between. CDR1 is ENHRY and CDR2 is SYGVKD in the germline V gene.

This clonotype was observed at least ten times. The chain is built from TRBV12-3 or TRBV12-4 and TRBJ2-7; weak D call: TRBD2 (5 bases). There are 10 residues in the CDR3. V gave up 7 bases and J gave up 5 bases, with 6 bases separating them. Here the CDR3 reads CASKGDEQYF. CDR3 sequence (DNA): TGTGCCAGCAAGGGAGACGAGCAGTACTTC.

This clonotype was detected many times. The CDR3 region has the DNA TGCAGCGCCACCTGGGACAGGGACACCGGGGAGCTGTTTTTT. This codes for CSATWDRDTGELFF. The V gene is TRBV29-1, the J gene TRBJ2-2; 9 nucleotides agree with TRBD1. V lost 7 bases to trimming and J lost 3 bases; unmatched junction nucleotides: 6. The CDR3 consists of 14 residues. Germline V gene sequence: CDR1 SQVTM, CDR2 ANQGSEA.

This clonotype is a singleton in its sample. A much larger clone lies one base from this, so it may be a read error. The chain couples TRBV7-3 to TRBJ2-2; no clear D. This CDR3 spans 12 amino acids. Per the germline V gene, CDR1 is SGHTA and CDR2 is FQGTGA. Here the CDR3 DNA reads TGTGCCAGCGGCTTCGGGTCCGGGGAGCTGTTTTTT. Protein product: CASGFGSGELFF. The full variable domain, completed using reference TRBV7-3 and TRBJ2-2, is GAGVSQTPSNKVTEKGKYVELRCDPISGHTALYWYRQSLGQGPEFLIYFQGTGAADDSGLPNDRFFAVRPEGSVSTLKIQRTERGDSAVYLCASGFGSGELFFGEGSRLTVL.

This clonotype has at least ten counts. The genes are TRBV12-3 or TRBV12-4 and TRBJ1-4, with a weak D call TRBD1 (5 bases). Trimming cost V 2 bases and J 5 bases, with 12 bases left between them. CDR3 length equals 15 residues. CDR3 protein: CASSLSRDGNEKLFF. The DNA for the CDR3 is TGTGCCAGCAGTTTATCCCGGGACGGAAATGAAAAACTGTTTTTT.

The chain combines TRBV7-6 with TRBJ2-7; D might be TRBD2 (6 bases). The germline V and J ends were trimmed by 8 bases and 0 bases, with 17 bases remaining between them. This CDR3 is 15 amino acids long. Germline lookup yields CDR1 SGHVS and CDR2 FNYEAQ. This CDR3 is CASRTPDGSSYEQYF. CDR3 nucleotides: TGTGCCAGCCGCACCCCTGACGGGAGCTCCTACGAGCAGTACTTC.